Listed here are 21 T cell receptor beta chains from one sample, sequenced in a study of shared clonotypes between healthy human individuals. The assay was immunoSEQ multiplex PCR, and TCRdb's table has in-frame clones only and misses some. Of about 820,000 clones in the sample, about 91% were seen once. CD45RO-negative cells were positively selected for CCR7, leaving out terminally differentiated effector memory CD45RA+ cells. The source material was naive CD8+ T cells sorted from blood. These receptors originate from a young man in good health.

The CDR3 DNA sequence: TGTGCCAGCAAAGAAGGGAGGGTTAACTACGAGCAGTACTTC. Translation gives CASKEGRVNYEQYF. V gene TRBV2 combines with J gene TRBJ2-7, with 7 nucleotides matching TRBD2. CDR3 size: 14 residues. From germline, CDR1 is SNHLY and CDR2 FYNNEI. After removal of 7 bases from V and 3 bases from J, the junction contained 9 bases not matched to a gene. Complete variable domain (other parts from reference TRBV2 and TRBJ2-7): EPEVTQTPSHQVTQMGQEVILRCVPISNHLYFYWYRQILGQKVEFLVSFYNNEISEKSEIFDDQFSVERPDGSNFTLKIRSTKLEDSAMYFCASKEGRVNYEQYFGPGTRLTVT.

The chain recombines TRBV7-9 with TRBJ2-1, with 9 bases fitting TRBD2. The CDR3 runs 17 residues. J was trimmed by 1 base and V by 4 bases; bases with no gene match: 8. Germline-derived CDR1 and CDR2 are SEHNR and FQNEAQ (reference sequence). CDR3 region: CASSSRRSGSSYNEQFF. The CDR3 region has the DNA TGTGCCAGCAGCTCACGGCGTAGCGGGAGTTCCTACAATGAGCAGTTCTTC.

This clone has only one observation. The chain joins TRBV30 to TRBJ2-5; D remains ambiguous. CDR3 length: 14 amino acids. Germline CDR1 GTSNPN, CDR2 SVGIG (reference sequence). Trimming took off 1 base at V and 1 base at J, with 10 bases between the two ends. The CDR3 DNA reads as TGTGCCTGGAGTGGGGCTATAAGCCAAGAGACCCAGTACTTC. Translating it yields CAWSGAISQETQYF.

The chain is built from TRBV14 and TRBJ2-7; D is ambiguous. The CDR3 runs to 13 residues. Germline CDR1 SGHDN, CDR2 FVKESK. Between the trimmed V and J ends, which lost 1 base and 5 bases, there was a span of 9 bases. In DNA, the CDR3 is TGTGCCAGCAGCCAAGTATCGGGCCACGAGCAGTACTTC. This translates into CASSQVSGHEQYF.

This chain connects TRBV9 to TRBJ2-1; the D gene is possibly TRBD2 (5 bases). Trimming took off 3 bases at V and 6 bases at J, with 22 bases between the two ends. Germline lookup yields CDR1 SGDLS and CDR2 YYNGEE. The CDR3 is 17 residues long. This chain's CDR3 is CASSDPKLDPNFNEQFF. CDR3 in DNA: TGTGCCAGCAGCGACCCTAAACTAGACCCAAATTTCAATGAGCAGTTCTTC.

V gene TRBV27 combines with J gene TRBJ1-4; D not resolved. Germline V gene lookup returns CDR1 MNHEY and CDR2 SMNVEV (reference sequence). V was clipped by 6 bases and J by 7 bases, with 15 bases between them. The CDR3 runs to 14 residues. DNA for the CDR3: TGTGCCAGCAGACCGGGTCTGGGGATTGAAAAACTGTTTTTT. Protein: CASRPGLGIEKLFF.

This sequence joins TRBV5-6 and TRBJ2-1, with D unresolved. The CDR3 contains 12 residues. The germline V gene has CDR1 SGHDT and CDR2 YYEEEE. V shed 5 bases and J shed 10 bases, with 13 bases lying between them. The CDR3 DNA sequence: TGTGCCAGCAGTCGAGACCCTGGGGAGCAGTTCTTC. Translating gives CASSRDPGEQFF.

The rearrangement uses TRBV7-9 and TRBJ2-7, with 7 nucleotides matching TRBD1. CDR1 is SEHNR, CDR2 FQNEAQ, per germline (reference sequence). This CDR3 has 17 residues. Trimming removed 1 base from V and 3 bases from J; junction bases left unmatched: 12. The DNA for the CDR3 is TGTGCCAGCAGCTTAGTGGGAACGAGGGACAGAAACTACGAGCAGTACTTC. Amino acid sequence: CASSLVGTRDRNYEQYF.

The chain is built from TRBV13 and TRBJ2-5, with D perhaps being TRBD1 or TRBD2 (6 bases each). Trimming shortened V by 4 bases and J by 3 bases, and 24 bases separated the two germline ends. The germline CDR1 and CDR2 sequences are PRHDT and FYEKMQ (reference sequence). There are 18 residues in the CDR3. This chain's CDR3 is CASSSKRQQGGRKETQYF. The CDR3 DNA follows: TGTGCCAGCAGCTCGAAAAGACAACAGGGAGGAAGGAAAGAGACCCAGTACTTC.

This chain connects TRBV19 to TRBJ2-7, with 9 bases that match TRBD1. The CDR3 is 14 residues long. V shed 3 bases and J 5 bases; nucleotides not matched to a gene: 5. Germline V CDR1 and CDR2: LNHDA, SQIVND (reference sequence). The CDR3 coding sequence is TGTGCCAGTAGTATCGGGACAGGGATCGACGAGCAGTACTTC. The encoded protein is CASSIGTGIDEQYF.

The chain links TRBV7-9 to TRBJ2-5, with no clear D. CDR1 SEHNR and CDR2 FQNEAQ come from the germline V gene (reference sequence). V dropped 6 bases and J dropped 5 bases, with 16 bases sitting between them. The CDR3 loop spans 14 amino acids. The CDR3 region is CASSPDTSWETQYF. Written as DNA, the CDR3 is TGTGCCAGCAGTCCTGACACCTCCTGGGAGACCCAGTACTTC.

The chain uses TRBV5-4 and TRBJ1-1; D unclear. CDR1 is SGHNT and CDR2 is YYREEE in the germline V gene (reference sequence). The CDR3 contains 14 residues. V was shortened by 4 bases and J by 3 bases, with 13 bases between the two germline ends. The CDR3 DNA reads TGTGCCAGCAGCCCGGAGGCTGGAGACACTGAAGCTTTCTTT. Its translation is CASSPEAGDTEAFF.

The chain combines TRBV6-6 with TRBJ2-1, with 11 bases that match TRBD2. From germline, CDR1 is MNHNY and CDR2 SVGAGI (reference sequence). J gave up 4 bases and V 2 bases, and 4 bases lay outside the gene matches. This CDR3 contains 16 residues. The CDR3 nucleotides are TGTGCCAGCAGTTACCTGACTAGCGGGATTTACAATGAGCAGTTCTTC. This codes for CASSYLTSGIYNEQFF.

The genes are TRBV29-1 and TRBJ2-1; a possible D gene is TRBD2 (6 bases). CDR1 is SQVTM, CDR2 ANQGSEA, per germline. There are 13 residues in the CDR3. V lost 5 bases and J 8 bases, leaving 16 bases between the germline ends. The CDR3 DNA follows: TGCAGCGTTCAGGGAGGACTAATGGATGAGCAGTTCTTC. Protein: CSVQGGLMDEQFF.

As regards this clone: Other DNA sequences in this specimen translate into the identical CDR3. V usage is TRBV7-8 and J usage is TRBJ2-7, with TRBD1 matching over 9 bases. V lost 5 bases to trimming and J lost 1 base; unmatched junction nucleotides: 6. Germline V lookup: CDR1 SGHVS, CDR2 FQNEAQ. The CDR3 extends over 15 amino acids. The CDR3 loop reads CASSPGTGSSYEQYF. DNA for the CDR3: TGTGCCAGCAGCCCGGGGACAGGGTCATCCTACGAGCAGTACTTC.

V is TRBV9 and J is TRBJ2-3; D is possibly TRBD1 (6 bases). The length of the CDR3 is 16 residues. Germline CDR1 reads SGDLS; CDR2 reads YYNGEE. V lost 4 bases and J 1 base, leaving 16 bases between the germline ends. The CDR3 reads CASSPDSRGGTDTQYF. The CDR3 nucleotides are TGTGCCAGCAGCCCGGACTCCAGGGGAGGCACAGATACGCAGTATTTT.

This chain joins TRBV13 and TRBJ2-1; 16 positions match TRBD2. CDR1 is PRHDT and CDR2 is FYEKMQ in the germline V gene (reference sequence). With V trimmed by 4 bases and J by 10 bases, 4 bases remained unmatched. This CDR3 has 15 amino acids. CDR3 bases: TGTGCCAGCAGCTCGGGACTAGCGGGAGGGAGGGAGCAGTTCTTC. This sequence encodes CASSSGLAGGREQFF.

The rearrangement joins TRBV7-6 to TRBJ2-7, with TRBD1 matching 7 bases. After removal of 0 bases from V and 3 bases from J, the junction contained 2 bases not matched to a gene. The germline CDR1 and CDR2 sequences are SGHVS and FNYEAQ. The CDR3 contains 14 residues. CDR3 sequence: CASSLANRGYEQYF. Here the CDR3 DNA reads TGTGCCAGCAGCTTAGCGAACAGGGGCTACGAGCAGTACTTC.

The chain recombines TRBV27 with TRBJ2-5; D unclear. Germline V gives CDR1 MNHEY, CDR2 SMNVEV (reference sequence). The CDR3 length is 12 residues. V was cut by 6 bases and J by 0 bases, with 5 bases left in between. The CDR3 coding sequence is TGTGCCAGCAGGACAAACCAAGAGACCCAGTACTTC. Amino acids: CASRTNQETQYF.

This clone was picked up a small number of times. The rearrangement links TRBV28 to TRBJ1-5, with no clear D. The CDR3 loop spans 15 amino acids. Trimming removed 7 bases from V and 6 bases from J, with 19 bases in between. CDR1 is MDHEN, CDR2 SYDVKM, per germline. The CDR3 is CASTHEMGKGQPQHF. The DNA of the CDR3 is TGTGCCAGCACTCATGAGATGGGGAAGGGTCAGCCCCAGCATTTT.

The chain employs TRBV28 and TRBJ2-3, with D possibly TRBD2 on 5 matching bases. The V end lost 5 bases, the J end lost 4 bases, and 19 bases lay between the germline ends. This CDR3 has 16 residues. Germline V lookup: CDR1 MDHEN, CDR2 SYDVKM. CDR3 residues: CASSTPFLGAADTQYF. The CDR3 bases are TGTGCCAGCAGTACCCCCTTCCTGGGAGCTGCAGATACGCAGTATTTT.